One sample yielded the 31 T cell receptor beta chains listed below, sequenced in a study of T-cell memory formation after mild COVID-19. One entry per CDR3 protein results from TCRdb running MiXCR on the 5' RACE reads. The sample carries some 57,000 distinct CDR3 sequences, 10% to 15% recorded once. The specimen sequenced was PBMCs or a T cell subset sorted from them (not recorded which). Receptor source: a young man who had mild COVID-19 (a few samples of this study predate the infection). Cell type and time point are not known.

This chain links TRBV15 with TRBJ2-2; perhaps D is TRBD1 or TRBD2 (6 bases each). CDR3 size: 13 residues. Germline V gene data show CDR1 as LNHNV and CDR2 as YYDKDF (reference sequence). Trimming removed 3 bases from V and 6 bases from J, with 8 bases in between. CDR3 sequence: CATSSGGSGELFF. As DNA, the CDR3 is TGTGCCACCAGCAGCGGGGGCTCCGGGGAGCTGTTTTTT.

There are many counts of this clonotype. This chain links TRBV5-1 with TRBJ2-5, with TRBD1 as a possible D gene (5 bases). V dropped 1 base and J dropped 1 base, with 8 bases sitting between them. The CDR3 is 14 residues long. Germline V gene lookup returns CDR1 SGHRS and CDR2 YFSETQ. The CDR3, as DNA: TGCGCCAGCAGCTTGCGCAGGGTCCAAGAGACCCAGTACTTC. The encoded protein is CASSLRRVQETQYF.

The chain recombines TRBV27 with TRBJ2-7, with D perhaps TRBD1 (6 bases). The CDR3 runs to 13 residues. V lost 1 base and J 6 bases, leaving 10 bases between the germline ends. Germline V gene sequence: CDR1 MNHEY, CDR2 SMNVEV (reference sequence). CDR3 amino acids: CASSLLAGVEQYV. The CDR3 DNA reads as TGTGCCAGCAGTTTATTAGCAGGGGTCGAGCAGTACGTC.

The chain recombines TRBV7-2 with TRBJ2-3, with TRBD2 matching over 8 bases. The CDR3 has 16 amino acids. The ends lost 7 bases at V and 8 bases at J; junction bases unmatched: 17. CDR1 is SGHTA, CDR2 FQGNSA, per germline. DNA for the CDR3: TGTGCCAGCAACGAGCCCTTGGCCGGGGGGGCGGGTACGCAGTATTTT. Amino acids: CASNEPLAGGAGTQYF.

The rearrangement links TRBV20-1 to TRBJ2-7; weak D call: TRBD2 (6 bases). The CDR3 consists of 12 residues. Germline CDR1 and CDR2: DFQATT and SNEGSKA (reference sequence). Trimming cost V 3 bases and J 7 bases, with 13 bases left between them. CDR3 sequence (DNA): TGCAGTGCTAGGGGAGCCCGGGGGGAGCAGTACTTC. Protein product: CSARGARGEQYF.

This clonotype was seen a handful of times. V is TRBV7-9 and J is TRBJ1-2; 8 bases map to TRBD1. The CDR3 extends over 14 amino acids. J gave up 4 bases and V 0 bases, and 1 base lay outside the gene matches. CDR1 SEHNR and CDR2 FQNEAQ come from the germline V gene (reference sequence). CDR3: CASSLATGGYGYTF. In DNA, the CDR3 is TGTGCCAGCAGCTTAGCTACAGGGGGCTATGGCTACACCTTC.

This clonotype was detected only a few times. J is TRBJ2-5 and V is TRBV24-1; tentatively, D is TRBD2 (5 bases). This CDR3 has 15 amino acids. Germline values: CDR1 KGHDR, CDR2 SFDVKD. V was clipped by 2 bases and J by 0 bases, with 9 bases between them. The CDR3 DNA reads as TGTGCCACCAGTGATTCGGGAAAGTACCAAGAGACCCAGTACTTC. Translated: CATSDSGKYQETQYF.

The chain recombines TRBV6-1 with TRBJ1-1, with no clear D. This CDR3 has 11 residues. Trimming took off 8 bases at V and 2 bases at J, with 6 bases between the two ends. Germline CDR1 MNHNS, CDR2 SASEGT. The CDR3 bases are TGTGCCAGCGGGGATAACACTGAAGCTTTCTTT. Protein sequence: CASGDNTEAFF.

This chain uses TRBV28 with TRBJ2-2, with 7 bases fitting TRBD2. Per germline, CDR1 MDHEN and CDR2 SYDVKM. V lost 7 bases to trimming and J lost 5 bases; unmatched junction nucleotides: 7. The CDR3 is 14 amino acids. The CDR3, as DNA: TGTGCCAGCAATCTAGCGGCGGGGACCGGGGAGCTGTTTTTT. It yields the protein CASNLAAGTGELFF.

The J gene is TRBJ2-5, the V gene TRBV5-1; D may be TRBD2 (6 bases). The CDR3 totals 16 residues. Looked up from germline, CDR1 is SGHRS and CDR2 is YFSETQ. V lost 0 bases and J lost 1, with 13 bases in between. The CDR3 spells CASSLARSGPQETQYF. CDR3 DNA sequence: TGCGCCAGCAGCTTGGCCAGGAGCGGGCCCCAAGAGACCCAGTACTTC.

The chain has TRBV2 and TRBJ1-1; TRBD1 might be the D (5 bases). V lost 7 bases and J lost 0, with 12 bases in between. Germline V gene sequence: CDR1 SNHLY, CDR2 FYNNEI. The CDR3 extends over 14 amino acids. In DNA form, the CDR3 reads TGTGCCAGCACCGAAGACAGCCTGAACACTGAAGCTTTCTTT. This translates into CASTEDSLNTEAFF.

This clonotype was found many times. The rearrangement links TRBV5-1 to TRBJ1-5; D remains ambiguous. The ends were cut back, 4 bases at V and 7 bases at J, with 12 bases in the middle. The CDR3 spans 13 residues. Germline V gene sequence: CDR1 SGHRS, CDR2 YFSETQ. The CDR3 loop reads CASSQEGRQPQHF. The CDR3 region has the DNA TGCGCCAGCAGCCAGGAGGGCAGACAGCCCCAGCATTTT.

This clonotype was seen ten or more times. This sequence joins TRBV5-1 and TRBJ2-5; weak D call: TRBD2 (6 bases). CDR3 length: 15 amino acids. The V gene's germline CDR1 is SGHRS and CDR2 YFSETQ. V was cut by 1 base and J by 7 bases, with 17 bases left in between. CDR3 residues: CASSLISGGAGTQYF. The CDR3 DNA reads TGCGCCAGCAGCTTGATAAGTGGCGGGGCGGGGACCCAGTACTTC.

In this sample, this clonotype turned up many times. CDR3 nucleotide sequence: TGTGCCAGCAGTTTATCGTCTGCCGCATGGGCCCAGTACTTC. Amino acids: CASSLSSAAWAQYF. The chain employs TRBV27 and TRBJ2-5, with D unclear. CDR1 and CDR2 (germline): MNHEY, SMNVEV (reference sequence). This CDR3 has 14 amino acids. V gave up 0 bases and J gave up 9 bases, with 14 bases separating them.

J is TRBJ1-4 and V is TRBV7-2, with 7 bases matching TRBD1. Looked up from germline, CDR1 is SGHTA and CDR2 is FQGNSA. J was trimmed by 10 bases and V by 5 bases; bases with no gene match: 4. This CDR3 is built from 12 residues. Written as DNA, the CDR3 is TGTGCCAGCAGCGGACAGGAGGGAAAACTGTTTTTT. Translating it yields CASSGQEGKLFF.

This clonotype was counted between two and nine times. The CDR3 DNA follows: TGTGCCAGCAGAGGTGGGGACAGGGGAGCGAATCAGCCCCAGCATTTT. The encoded protein is CASRGGDRGANQPQHF. The chain uses TRBV6-2 or TRBV6-3 and TRBJ1-5, with 10 bases lining up with TRBD1. The CDR3 has 16 residues. V lost 6 bases and J lost 4; bases outside the gene matches: 9. The germline CDR1 and CDR2 sequences are MNHEY and SVGEGT.

The genes are TRBV29-1 and TRBJ2-5; 7 bases are a match to TRBD2. This CDR3 is 11 amino acids long. The ends lost 7 bases at V and 5 bases at J; junction bases unmatched: 4. Germline CDR1 reads SQVTM; CDR2 reads ANQGSEA. CDR3 nucleotides: TGCAGCGGGGGGGGTGAGGAGACCCAGTACTTC. Its translation: CSGGGEETQYF.

This clonotype occurred a few times. The gene calls are TRBV6-1 and TRBJ2-1, with no clear D. Germline assignment: CDR1 MNHNS and CDR2 SASEGT. Trimming shortened V by 2 bases and J by 0 bases, and 5 bases separated the two germline ends. The CDR3 sequence is 14 residues long. The CDR3 region is CASSELDSYNEQFF. In nucleotides, the CDR3 is TGTGCCAGCAGTGAATTGGACTCCTACAATGAGCAGTTCTTC.

This clonotype has just a few counts. This chain joins TRBV5-1 and TRBJ2-7; D is undetermined. The CDR3 covers 12 residues. The germline V and J ends were trimmed by 1 base and 8 bases, with 10 bases remaining between them. CDR1 and CDR2 from the germline V gene are SGHRS and YFSETQ. The CDR3 is CASSLFADKQYV. The CDR3 nucleotides read TGCGCCAGCAGCTTGTTCGCAGATAAGCAGTACGTC.

This clonotype has a count of ten or more. The chain links TRBV6-5 to TRBJ2-2, with 10 positions matching TRBD1. The ends lost 3 bases at V and 7 bases at J; junction bases unmatched: 5. The CDR3 spans 15 residues. Germline lookup yields CDR1 MNHEY and CDR2 SVGAGI. The DNA of the CDR3 is TGTGCCAGCAGTTATCGGGACAGGGGTCGCGGGGAGCTGTTTTTT. Encoded protein: CASSYRDRGRGELFF.

The genes are TRBV4-3 and TRBJ1-1, with unresolved D. In germline, CDR1 is LGHNA, CDR2 YSLEER. The CDR3 runs to 13 residues. The V gene lost 0 bases and the J gene lost 10 bases, with 12 bases spanning the gap. This CDR3 reads CASSQDLGGVAFF. For the CDR3, the DNA is TGCGCCAGCAGCCAAGATCTGGGCGGAGTAGCTTTCTTT.

The chain uses TRBV18 and TRBJ1-2, with D hard to call. Germline CDR1 and CDR2: KGHSH and LQKENI. V lost 3 bases and J 2 bases, leaving 4 bases between the germline ends. The CDR3 sequence is 12 residues long. CDR3: CASSPHNYGYTF. In DNA form, the CDR3 reads TGTGCCAGCTCACCTCACAACTATGGCTACACCTTC.

The chain couples TRBV7-2 to TRBJ2-3; 8 bases are shared with TRBD1. Germline loops: CDR1 SGHTA, CDR2 FQGNSA. CDR3 length: 16 amino acids. Trimming took 3 bases from V and 3 from J; bases not matched to a gene: 8. CDR3 sequence reads: CASSLVGQVLTDTQYF. Here the CDR3 DNA reads TGTGCCAGCAGCTTGGTGGGACAGGTGCTTACAGATACGCAGTATTTT.

In its sample, this clonotype was seen many times. The chain joins TRBV4-3 to TRBJ1-3; a weak D match, TRBD1 (5 bases). The CDR3 consists of 15 residues. Germline V gene sequence: CDR1 LGHNA, CDR2 YSLEER. Trimming took 0 bases from V and 3 from J, leaving 9 bases between them. CDR3 sequence (DNA): TGCGCCAGCAGCCAAGATGGGGCGGATGGAAACACCATATATTTT. Protein sequence: CASSQDGADGNTIYF.

There are many counts of this clonotype. The J gene is TRBJ2-3, the V gene TRBV5-1, with D perhaps matching TRBD1 or TRBD2 (6 bases each). Trimming stripped 2 bases from V and 0 bases from J, with 16 bases between. CDR1 and CDR2 from the germline V gene are SGHRS and YFSETQ. The CDR3 spans 17 residues. CDR3 DNA: TGCGCCAGCAGCTTTTATAACGGGGGCCCTAGCACAGATACGCAGTATTTT. Encoded protein: CASSFYNGGPSTDTQYF.

This clonotype has more than one count but fewer than ten. This chain joins TRBV4-1 and TRBJ2-4; 8 nucleotides align to TRBD2. This CDR3 has 14 residues. Germline CDR1 reads MGHRA; CDR2 reads YSYEKL. Germline trimming cut 4 bases from V and 7 bases from J; bases unmatched to any gene: 6. CDR3 amino acids: CASSRGLVGNIQYF. DNA for the CDR3: TGCGCCAGCAGCCGGGGACTAGTGGGGAACATTCAGTACTTC.

This clonotype was seen only once. The junction differs from germline at one of its ends, possibly a read error. The chain joins TRBV6-6 to TRBJ2-3; TRBD1 agrees at 9 bases. The CDR3 covers 16 residues. Germline V gene sequence: CDR1 MNHNY, CDR2 SVGAGI (reference sequence). For the CDR3, the DNA is TGTGCCAGCAGCCTTGGACAGGGGATTCGCACATATACGCAGTATTTT. Protein sequence: CASSLGQGIRTYTQYF.

This chain joins TRBV20-1 and TRBJ2-3; 8 bases line up with TRBD2. The CDR3 spans 14 residues. Per the germline V gene, CDR1 is DFQATT and CDR2 is SNEGSKA (reference sequence). V lost 6 bases, J lost 1 base, and 6 bases stayed unmatched. CDR3: CSAGGGSGTDTQYF. The CDR3 coding sequence is TGCAGTGCCGGGGGGGGCAGCGGCACAGATACGCAGTATTTT.

This clonotype was seen only a few times. The CDR3 sequence is CASSQSQETQYF. CDR3 nucleotides: TGCGCCAGCAGCCAGAGTCAAGAGACCCAGTACTTC. This chain joins TRBV5-1 and TRBJ2-5; D uncertain. V dropped 4 bases and J dropped 2 bases, with 6 bases sitting between them. Germline loops: CDR1 SGHRS, CDR2 YFSETQ. The length of the CDR3 is 12 residues. The full variable domain, rest sourced from reference TRBV5-1 and TRBJ2-5, is KAGVTQTPRYLIKTRGQQVTLSCSPISGHRSVSWYQQTPGQGLQFLFEYFSETQRNKGNFPGRFSGRQFSNSRSEMNVSTLELGDSALYLCASSQSQETQYFGPGTRLLVL.

The CDR3 is CASSIGRGSEQFF. In nucleotides, the CDR3 is TGTGCCAGTAGTATAGGTAGGGGGTCTGAGCAGTTCTTC. The chain recombines TRBV19 with TRBJ2-1, with D maybe TRBD1 (6 bases). Germline CDR1 and CDR2: LNHDA and SQIVND (reference sequence). The CDR3 runs to 13 residues. V lost 1 base and J 9 bases, leaving 10 bases between the germline ends.

This clonotype was observed a handful of times. This chain joins TRBV5-1 and TRBJ1-2, with a tentative D call TRBD1 (6 bases). V was trimmed by 6 bases and J by 3 bases, leaving 21 bases between them. The CDR3 has 16 residues. Germline V CDR1 and CDR2: SGHRS, YFSETQ. For the CDR3, the DNA is TGCGCCAGCACCCTTGGTCTGACAGGCAACCACTATGGCTACACCTTC. Translating gives CASTLGLTGNHYGYTF.